This entry features one T cell receptor beta chain sequence. The data stem from a study of shared clonotypes between healthy human individuals. Overall study context: The study enrolled two women and three men aged 18 to 49.

Using immunoSEQ multiplex PCR, the repertoire was profiled, and TCRdb retains in-frame clones only, with some absent. The sample includes 2.5 million or so clones, roughly nine tenths seen only once; the top ten take over 0.12%. The sequence derives from a man younger than 30 in good health. The sequenced sample consisted of naive CD4+ T cells sorted from blood. Described subset: CD45RA+ positively selected.

The CDR3 spells CASSPGTGKSPLHF. For the CDR3, the DNA is TGCGCCAGCAGTCCCGGGACAGGGAAATCACCCCTCCACTTT. The rearrangement joins TRBV5-1 to TRBJ1-6; 9 bases agree with TRBD1. The CDR3 runs 14 residues. Germline CDR1 and CDR2: SGHRS and YFSETQ. With 5 bases clipped from V and 10 bases from J, the junction kept 7 bases outside the gene matches.